The 12 T cell receptor beta chains listed next were all sequenced from one sample in a study of T cell repertoires in cytomegalovirus infection. Their antigen targets remain unknown. TCRdb re-derived calls from the reads in MiXCR, one entry per CDR3 protein. The repertoire consists of some 920,000 distinct CDR3 sequences, with around a third occurring once and the leading ten covering over 13%. The sequencing here drew on cultured CD8+ T cells from PBMCs, taken from culture after CMV antigen stimulation. These receptors were collected from a human donor in good health (CMV status not recorded). Some clones in this sample may be carry-over from other donors' samples.

This clonotype turned up a few times. The rearrangement links TRBV2 to TRBJ2-2, with 12 bases aligning to TRBD1. The CDR3 spans 15 residues. The trim removed 7 bases at V and 6 bases at J, leaving 6 bases unmatched. Germline CDR1 reads SNHLY; CDR2 reads FYNNEI. The CDR3, as DNA: TGTGCCAGCACGGGGGACAGGGGGCGAGCCGGGGAGCTGTTTTTT. This encodes CASTGDRGRAGELFF.

The V and J genes are TRBV7-3 and TRBJ2-2; unclear D gene. V was trimmed by 3 bases and J by 3 bases, leaving 11 bases between them. The CDR3 is 15 amino acids. The germline V gene encodes CDR1 SGHTA and CDR2 FQGTGA. CDR3 region: CASSFSSLHTGELFF. The CDR3 DNA reads TGTGCCAGCAGCTTCTCGAGCCTACACACCGGGGAGCTGTTTTTT. Drawing the rest from reference TRBV7-3 and TRBJ2-2, the complete variable domain is GAGVSQTPSNKVTEKGKYVELRCDPISGHTALYWYRQSLGQGPEFLIYFQGTGAADDSGLPNDRFFAVRPEGSVSTLKIQRTERGDSAVYLCASSFSSLHTGELFFGEGSRLTVL.

This clonotype was seen once. With a much larger clone just one base away, this may be a read error. The rearrangement uses TRBV7-2 and TRBJ2-5; the match to TRBD1 covers 9 bases. CDR1 SGHTA and CDR2 FQGNSA come from the germline V gene. CDR3 size: 18 residues. Here the CDR3 reads CASNLNRDRGFFPETQYF. CDR3 nucleotide sequence: TGTGCCAGCAACTTAAACCGTGACAGGGGGTTTTTCCCAGAGACCCAGTACTTC.

At least ten counts were recorded for this clonotype. The chain carries TRBV12-3 or TRBV12-4 and TRBJ1-2; 7 bases agree with TRBD1. V lost 6 bases and J lost 8; bases outside the gene matches: 9. The CDR3 has 13 residues. The CDR3 sequence: CASSLIDRDGYTF. In nucleotides, the CDR3 is TGTGCCAGCAGCCTGATCGACAGGGACGGCTACACCTTC.

This clonotype was seen a handful of times. This chain connects TRBV7-3 to TRBJ1-5; D not resolved. Germline CDR1 and CDR2: SGHTA and FQGTGA. V lost 7 bases to trimming and J lost 0 bases, with 4 bases between them. The CDR3 consists of 12 residues. DNA of the CDR3: TGTGCCAGCATGTATAGCAATCAGCCCCAGCATTTT. Residues: CASMYSNQPQHF.

The rearrangement links TRBV7-9 to TRBJ1-1, with a tentative D call TRBD1 (5 bases). This CDR3 contains 12 residues. The V gene's germline CDR1 is SEHNR and CDR2 FQNEAQ (reference sequence). The V end lost 5 bases, the J end lost 8 bases, and 12 bases lay between the germline ends. CDR3 nucleotides: TGTGCCAGCAGCCCCTGGGACCCCGAAGCTTTCTTT. Protein sequence: CASSPWDPEAFF.

The chain is built from TRBV6-8 and TRBJ1-1, with TRBD1 as a possible D gene (5 bases). The CDR3 totals 16 residues. The germline V and J ends were trimmed by 2 bases and 0 bases, with 13 bases remaining between them. The germline V gene has CDR1 MNHGY and CDR2 SAAAGT. CDR3 amino acids: CASSYGTATMNTEAFF. CDR3 DNA: TGTGCCAGCAGTTACGGGACGGCTACTATGAACACTGAAGCTTTCTTT.

This clonotype was seen a handful of times. The CDR3 here is CASNTERGYNEQFF. CDR3 nucleotides: TGTGCCAGCAATACGGAAAGGGGTTACAATGAGCAGTTCTTC. The J gene is TRBJ2-1, the V gene TRBV6-5, with D possibly being TRBD1 (5 bases). V gave up 7 bases and J gave up 4 bases, with 14 bases separating them. In germline, CDR1 is MNHEY, CDR2 SVGAGI. This CDR3 comprises 14 residues.

In this sample, this clonotype turned up a few times. The genes are TRBV19 and TRBJ2-7; 7 bases agree with TRBD1. Trimming took 1 base from V and 6 from J; bases not matched to a gene: 3. Germline V gene lookup returns CDR1 LNHDA and CDR2 SQIVND (reference sequence). This CDR3 comprises 13 residues. CDR3 residues: CASSIGGQAEQYV. CDR3 bases: TGTGCCAGTAGTATAGGAGGACAGGCCGAGCAGTACGTC.

This clonotype was counted only a few times. The V and J genes are TRBV25-1 and TRBJ1-1; no clear D gene. V dropped 3 bases and J dropped 8 bases, with 13 bases sitting between them. CDR1 is MGHDK and CDR2 is SYGVNS in the germline V gene. CDR3 length: 13 amino acids. CDR3 sequence: CASSEDGPLEAFF. CDR3 sequence (DNA): TGTGCCAGCAGTGAGGACGGTCCCTTAGAAGCTTTCTTT.

This clonotype was picked up a small number of times. V is TRBV5-6 and J is TRBJ1-1, with no clear D. The V gene lost 3 bases and the J gene lost 7 bases, with 19 bases spanning the gap. Looked up from germline, CDR1 is SGHDT and CDR2 is YYEEEE. CDR3 length: 15 amino acids. The CDR3 DNA sequence: TGTGCCAGCAGCTCGGAGTGGGAAACGGGTCTTGAAGCTTTCTTT. Translation gives CASSSEWETGLEAFF.

Comments on this clonotype: At one of its ends the junction is not consistent with the germline gene, which may arise from a read error. The chain links TRBV7-6 to TRBJ2-7; 9 nucleotides line up with TRBD1. The CDR3 totals 15 residues. Germline-derived CDR1 and CDR2 are SGHVS and FNYEAQ. CDR3 DNA: TGTACCAGCAGCACAACACCGGGGACAGGGTCCGAGCAGTACTTC. It yields the protein CTSSTTPGTGSEQYF. Looking up the rest from reference TRBV7-6 and TRBJ2-7 gives the full variable domain: GAGVSQSPRYKVTKRGQDVALRCDPISGHVSLYWYRQALGQGPEFLTYFNYEAQQDKSGLPNDRFSAERPEGSISTLTIQRTEQRDSAMYRCTSSTTPGTGSEQYFGPGTRLTVT.